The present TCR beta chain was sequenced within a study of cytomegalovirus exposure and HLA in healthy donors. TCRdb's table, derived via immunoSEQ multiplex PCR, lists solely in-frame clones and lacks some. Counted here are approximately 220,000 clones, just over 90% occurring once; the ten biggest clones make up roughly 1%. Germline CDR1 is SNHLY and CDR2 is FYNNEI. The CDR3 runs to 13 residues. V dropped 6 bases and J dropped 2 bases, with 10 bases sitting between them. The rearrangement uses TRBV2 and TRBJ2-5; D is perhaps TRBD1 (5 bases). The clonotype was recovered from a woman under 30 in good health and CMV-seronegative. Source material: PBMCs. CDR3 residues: CASSQGKQETQYF. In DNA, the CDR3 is TGTGCCAGCAGCCAGGGAAAACAAGAGACCCAGTACTTC.